This TCR beta chain stems from a study of blood T cell repertoires in COVID-19. The V end was cut by 1 base, the J end by 4 bases, with 8 bases between. This CDR3 is built from 13 residues. Per the germline V gene, CDR1 is SGHTA and CDR2 is FQGNSA. Using immunoSEQ multiplex PCR, the repertoire was profiled, and TCRdb retains in-frame clones only, with some absent. The table has about 320,000 clones, around 90% seen once. This sequence was found in a man between 60 and 75 years old who had recovered from COVID-19. The specimen sequenced was PBMCs or T cells enriched from blood (not recorded which). The rearrangement joins TRBV7-2 to TRBJ2-7, with a possible D match to TRBD1 (6 bases). The CDR3 nucleotides read TGTGCCAGCAGCTTAGTGAGGGGGTACGAGCAGTACTTC. Translated, it gives CASSLVRGYEQYF.